Sequencing of this TCR beta chain was carried out in a study of blood T cell repertoires in COVID-19 (TCRdb year 2020). Concerning the study at large: Samples covering the acute and convalescent phases of COVID-19 were provided by collaborators in the United States, Italy and Spain. The prospective study material was composed of cDNA or gDNA derived from T cells, B-cell-depleted T cells, or PBMCs. Deeply sampled blood TCRbeta repertoires from subjects exposed to, actively infected with, or recovered from COVID-19 were included in the dataset. A freely available public database, intended as a resource for researchers studying the immune response to SARS-CoV-2, is where the repertoires were released. Samples came from the ongoing ImmuneRACE study (first 160 participants) plus 1,254 subjects from 6 global collaborators. A de-identified subject ID, COVID-19 status, age in years and sex were almost always included in the sample metadata. Where available, HLA class I and class II types were obtained from metadata supplied by the sample provider rather than from assay-based typing.

Overall study outcomes, separate from this receptor: The amount of clinical and demographic metadata varied by source and participant and was provided uncurated.

Concerning this clone: There is no known antigen for this receptor. No base-level quality is on record; no much larger clone is a single base apart.

The germline V gene (reference sequence) supplies CDR1 LNHDA and CDR2 SQIVND. Deletion took 7 bases off V and 0 bases off J, with a span of 18 bases between the germline ends. From cysteine to phenylalanine, the CDR3 is 16 amino acids long. Solely the CDR3 DNA is kept, with 48 bases framed from the first base. Each collaborating institution followed its own protocols to collect whole blood in K2EDTA tubes. For TCRbeta analysis, collaborators shipped samples as frozen whole blood, isolated PBMCs, or DNA extracted from either of those sample types. TCRbeta CDR3 regions were amplified from genomic DNA using the immunoSEQ Assay, a bias-controlled multiplex PCR. The study's processing was this. The number of nucleated cells in each sample was estimated from the amplification of reference gene primers within the assay. Sequence reads were collapsed and filtered to measure the absolute abundance of every unique TCRbeta CDR3 rearrangement. For each sample, productive Simpson clonality was calculated as the square root of Simpson's diversity index over productive rearrangements. The source is immuneACCESS, and TCRdb retained only in-frame sequences with V and J called. Part of the clones is not carried over; for the studies checked, unresolved V genes explain less than half of this, and the remainder is unexplained. The DNA gave D and trimming, while V, J and clone size come from that table. A total of around 200,000 clones appear in this sample, approximately 83% of them only once. The ten largest clones represent approximately 4.7% of the sample.

This TCR derives from a man aged 45-60 years with active or convalescent COVID-19. Recombination linked TRBV19 to TRBJ1-1; 5 matching bases give a weak D call of TRBD1. What was sequenced was peripheral blood. This receptor carries the CDR3 CASTRRGGSMNTEAFF. The sequenced DNA: TGTGCCAGTACCCGTAGGGGAGGGAGCATGAACACTGAAGCTTTCTTT.